This T cell receptor beta chain was sequenced during a study of regulatory T cells in long-lasting Graves disease. This clonotype came up many times. The germline CDR1 and CDR2 sequences are SGHDT and YYEEEE. The CDR3 is made up of 15 amino acids. V shed 5 bases, J shed 7 bases, and the junction held 13 bases outside the gene matches. Time point given: newly diagnosed GD, antithyroid drugs for less than 3 months. PBMC-derived RNA was used for the TCR library. To make TCR beta libraries, researchers used iRepertoire HTBI primers and Arm-PCR of CDR3 regions. TCRdb redid the calling of the multiplex PCR reads with MiXCR, one entry per CDR3 protein. The sample holds around 250,000 distinct CDR3 sequences; 15% to 20% are singletons and the top ten take about 15%. These sequences were also reported in another study, on T cells in Graves' hyperthyroidism and ophthalmopathy.

The chain carries TRBV5-6 and TRBJ2-3, with TRBD1 matching 7 bases. The sequencing here drew on peripheral blood mononuclear cells (PBMCs), taken at new diagnosis, from a patient treated with antithyroid drugs. The sequence derives from a woman aged 25 to 39 with Graves disease. CDR3 loop: CASRRPGTDTYTQYF. CDR3 in DNA: TGTGCCAGCAGACGACCCGGGACAGATACATATACGCAGTATTTT.